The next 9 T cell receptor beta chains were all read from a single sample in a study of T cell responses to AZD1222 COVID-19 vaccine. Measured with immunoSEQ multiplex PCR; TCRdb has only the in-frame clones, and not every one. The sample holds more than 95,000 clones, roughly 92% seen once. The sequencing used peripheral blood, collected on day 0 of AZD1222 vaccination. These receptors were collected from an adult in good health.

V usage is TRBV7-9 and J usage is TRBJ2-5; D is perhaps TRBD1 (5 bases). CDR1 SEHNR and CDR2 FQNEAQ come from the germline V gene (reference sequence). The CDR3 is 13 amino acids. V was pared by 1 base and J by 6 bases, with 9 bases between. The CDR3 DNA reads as TGTGCCAGCAGCTTAGTAGACAGACAGACCCAGTACTTC. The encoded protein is CASSLVDRQTQYF.

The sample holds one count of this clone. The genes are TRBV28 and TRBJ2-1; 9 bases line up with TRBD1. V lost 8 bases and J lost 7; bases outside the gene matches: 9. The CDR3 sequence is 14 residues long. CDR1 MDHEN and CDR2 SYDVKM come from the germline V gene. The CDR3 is CASAGNRGRNEQFF. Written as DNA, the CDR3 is TGTGCCAGCGCTGGTAACAGGGGGCGGAATGAGCAGTTCTTC.

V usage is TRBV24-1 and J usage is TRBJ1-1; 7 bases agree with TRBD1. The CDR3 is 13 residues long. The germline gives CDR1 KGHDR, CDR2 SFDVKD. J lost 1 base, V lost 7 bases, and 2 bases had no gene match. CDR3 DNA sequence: TGTGCCACCAGAAGACAGGGGAACACTGAAGCTTTCTTT. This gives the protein CATRRQGNTEAFF.

The CDR3 DNA is TGTGCCAGCAGCTGGGGACAGGGGAGGGAGACCCAGTACTTC. It yields the protein CASSWGQGRETQYF. The chain carries TRBV3-1 (or the pseudogene TRBV3-2) and TRBJ2-5; TRBD1 matches at 10 bases. Losses at the gene ends were 5 bases for V and 5 bases for J; bases not matched to a gene: 5. This CDR3 spans 14 amino acids. In germline, CDR1 is LGHDT, CDR2 YNNKEL (reference sequence).

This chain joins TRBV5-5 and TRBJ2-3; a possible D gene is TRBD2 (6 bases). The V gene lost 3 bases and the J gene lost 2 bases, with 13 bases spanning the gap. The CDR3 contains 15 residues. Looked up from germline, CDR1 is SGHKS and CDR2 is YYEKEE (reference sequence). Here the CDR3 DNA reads TGTGCCAGCAGCTACCGGGACTTCTACACAGATACGCAGTATTTT. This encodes CASSYRDFYTDTQYF.

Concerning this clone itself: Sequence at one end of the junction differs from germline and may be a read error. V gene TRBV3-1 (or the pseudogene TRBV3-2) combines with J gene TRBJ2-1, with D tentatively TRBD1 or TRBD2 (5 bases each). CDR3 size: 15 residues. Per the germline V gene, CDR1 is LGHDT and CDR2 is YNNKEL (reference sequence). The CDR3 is CASSQTRAGYTEQFF. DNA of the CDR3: TGTGCCAGCAGCCAAACGAGGGCAGGGTACACTGAGCAGTTCTTC.

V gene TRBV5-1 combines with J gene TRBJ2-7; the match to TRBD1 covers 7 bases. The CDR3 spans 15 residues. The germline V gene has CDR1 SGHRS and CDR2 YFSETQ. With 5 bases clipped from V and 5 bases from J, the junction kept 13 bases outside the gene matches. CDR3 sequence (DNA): TGCGCCAGCAGTCTTGACAGGGTGGGAAAGGACGAGCAGTACTTC. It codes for CASSLDRVGKDEQYF.

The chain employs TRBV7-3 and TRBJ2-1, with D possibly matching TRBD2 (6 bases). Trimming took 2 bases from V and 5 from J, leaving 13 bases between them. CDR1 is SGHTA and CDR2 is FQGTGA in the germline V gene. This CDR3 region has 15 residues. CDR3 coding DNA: TGTGCCAGCAGCTTACGGGGCGGGAACAACAATGAGCAGTTCTTC. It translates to CASSLRGGNNNEQFF.

The CDR3 nucleotides are TGTGCCAGCAGATTAATGAGGGTCGGGGAAAGGTATGGCTACACCTTC. It encodes CASRLMRVGERYGYTF. The chain links TRBV24-1 to TRBJ1-2, with D uncertain. CDR1 is KGHDR, CDR2 SFDVKD, per germline. Trimming took off 11 bases at V and 5 bases at J, with 26 bases between the two ends. This CDR3 contains 16 residues.